Given below is one TCR beta chain in context. This record comes from a study of cytomegalovirus exposure and HLA in healthy donors. As for the study in general: Unique TCRs numbering some 80 million, obtained from HLA-typed donors, made up an early data release.

Germline loops: CDR1 KGHSH, CDR2 LQKENI. V lost 1 base to trimming and J lost 6 bases; unmatched junction nucleotides: 5. The CDR3 totals 16 residues. PCR amplification relied on 60 Vbeta primers (plus 13 Jbeta primers). Methods used by the authors: Later, 65 million to 85 million unique TCR beta chains were counted in an analysis, and 8.5 million to 13 million of them were shared. TCRdb's copy holds only in-frame clones and misses some; the assay was immunoSEQ multiplex PCR. V and J calls and clone size are as listed in that table; D and trimming were resolved from the DNA. The data contain nearly 200,000 clones, 75% to 85% of them singletons.

The chain carries TRBV18 and TRBJ2-3; 12 bases align to TRBD2. Sequenced: PBMCs. This TCR was sampled from a woman aged 50 to 60 in good health and CMV-seropositive. The CDR3 sequence: CASSPLLAGGTDTQYF. In DNA, the CDR3 is TGTGCCAGCTCACCACTGCTAGCGGGAGGGACCGATACGCAGTATTTT.